These T cell receptor beta chains were read from a single sample in a study of shared clonotypes between healthy human individuals. Sequencing was performed with immunoSEQ multiplex PCR; in TCRdb, only in-frame clones are kept and a portion is missing. The sample carries roughly 2,300,000 clones, around 93% recorded once. The sample was naive CD4+ T cells from PBMCs. The receptor set was obtained from a man between 18 and 29 years old in good health. Some clones in this sample may be carry-over from other donors' samples. Each CDR3 is given with its conserved first and last residue. Fields, in order: CDR3 length, D gene, clone size, J gene, V gene, CDR3 protein, CDR3 DNA. D genes are given only for firm matches. Clone size is not always given. Where it is, it says once, few, many or a class for expanded clones.

>15|TRBD1|once|TRBJ2-5|TRBV10-3
CAIRETGAPQETQYF
TGTGCCATCAGGGAGACAGGGGCCCCTCAAGAGACCCAGTACTTC
>15|-|-|TRBJ1-2|TRBV18
CASSPAGRTNYGYTF
TGTGCCAGCTCACCAGCAGGGCGGACTAACTATGGCTACACCTTC
>15|TRBD2|-|TRBJ2-7|TRBV7-8
CASSPESGSSYEQYF
TGTGCCAGCAGCCCCGAAAGCGGGAGCTCCTACGAGCAGTACTTC
>14|-|-|TRBJ1-2|TRBV28
CASSLGGWDTGYTF
TGTGCCAGCAGTTTAGGGGGGTGGGACACTGGCTACACCTTC
>15|TRBD2|-|TRBJ2-7|TRBV5-4
CASSFSQTSGYEQYF
TGTGCCAGCAGCTTTTCACAGACTAGCGGGTACGAGCAGTACTTC
>15|-|-|TRBJ1-1|TRBV4-1
CASSRAGFGGTEAFF
TGCGCCAGCAGCCGGGCGGGCTTCGGGGGCACTGAAGCTTTCTTT
>14|-|-|TRBJ1-1|TRBV27
CASQIRGMNTEAFF
TGTGCCAGTCAAATCCGGGGCATGAACACTGAAGCTTTCTTT
>15|TRBD1|-|TRBJ1-3|TRBV18
CASSPQGAPGNTIYF
TGTGCCAGCTCGCCCCAGGGGGCGCCGGGAAACACCATATATTTT
>15|-|-|TRBJ2-1|TRBV15
CATSGRGLSYNEQFF
TGTGCCACCAGCGGACGAGGACTCTCCTACAATGAGCAGTTCTTC
>15|-|-|TRBJ2-5|TRBV7-2
CASSLGGHNLETQYF
TGTGCCAGCAGCTTAGGGGGACACAATTTGGAGACCCAGTACTTC
>15|-|-|TRBJ2-7|TRBV6-1
CASSEWTGFSYEQYF
TGTGCCAGCAGTGAATGGACGGGTTTCTCCTACGAGCAGTACTTC
>14|-|-|TRBJ2-5|TRBV28
CASSLVGWGETQYF
TGTGCCAGCAGTTTAGTGGGTTGGGGCGAGACCCAGTACTTC
>14|-|-|TRBJ1-2|TRBV18
CASSPPAGSYGYTF
TGTGCCAGCTCACCACCGGCAGGGTCCTATGGCTACACCTTC
>16|TRBD1|-|TRBJ1-1|TRBV10-3
CAISQNTGGAWTEAFF
TGTGCCATCAGCCAAAACACAGGGGGCGCATGGACTGAAGCTTTCTTT
>14|TRBD2|-|TRBJ2-1|TRBV29-1
CSGTGREAYNEQFF
TGCAGCGGTACGGGGCGGGAGGCCTACAATGAGCAGTTCTTC
>12|-|few|TRBJ1-1|TRBV29-1
CSVRGPSTEAFF
TGCAGCGTCCGCGGTCCTTCCACTGAAGCTTTCTTT
>14|-|once|TRBJ1-2|TRBV6-5
CASSYSNPGEGYTF
TGTGCCAGCAGTTACTCGAACCCGGGGGAGGGCTACACCTTC
>15|TRBD1|-|TRBJ2-7|TRBV18
CASSPPWGTGNEQYF
TGTGCCAGCTCACCACCTTGGGGGACAGGGAACGAGCAGTACTTC
>16|-|few|TRBJ1-1|TRBV18
CASSPFRASLDAEAFF
TGTGCCAGCTCACCTTTTCGGGCCAGTCTTGACGCTGAAGCTTTCTTT
>12|-|-|TRBJ2-1|TRBV6-5
CAIQSRGNEQFF
TGTGCCATCCAAAGTAGGGGGAATGAGCAGTTCTTC
>16|-|-|TRBJ2-7|TRBV7-9
CASSPLRVSGSYEQYF
TGTGCCAGCAGCCCCCTCCGGGTCTCGGGCTCCTACGAGCAGTACTTC
>15|TRBD1|-|TRBJ2-5|TRBV5-4
CASSFQGAAIKTQYF
TGTGCCAGCAGCTTCCAGGGGGCGGCAATAAAGACCCAGTACTTC
>15|TRBD1|once|TRBJ2-7|TRBV30
CAWSVWDRDLYEQYF
TGTGCCTGGAGTGTATGGGACAGGGATCTCTACGAGCAGTACTTC
>16|-|-|TRBJ2-1|TRBV7-9
CASSLTPRGSPGEQFF
TGTGCCAGCAGCTTAACCCCCCGGGGCTCACCCGGTGAGCAGTTCTTC
>12|-|-|TRBJ2-7|TRBV7-2
CASSLGYYEQYF
TGTGCCAGCAGCTTAGGTTACTACGAGCAGTACTTC
>16|TRBD2|-|TRBJ2-2|TRBV5-1
CASSPLGLAGGGELFF
TGCGCCAGCAGCCCATTGGGACTAGCGGGAGGCGGGGAGCTGTTTTTT
>12|-|-|TRBJ2-1|TRBV6-1
CASSRENNEQFF
TGTGCCAGCAGCCGAGAAAACAATGAGCAGTTCTTC
>15|-|-|TRBJ1-1|TRBV5-1
CASSLGRDLNTEAFF
TGCGCCAGCAGCTTGGGCAGAGACCTGAACACTGAAGCTTTCTTT
>15|TRBD2|-|TRBJ2-3|TRBV2
CASSPGTSSTDTQYF
TGTGCCAGCAGTCCCGGGACTAGCAGCACAGATACGCAGTATTTT
>13|-|-|TRBJ2-4|TRBV29-1
CSVEGQAKNIQYF
TGCAGCGTTGAGGGTCAGGCCAAAAACATTCAGTACTTC
>13|TRBD2|-|TRBJ2-7|TRBV18
CATTLAGDYEQYF
TGTGCCACCACACTAGCGGGAGACTACGAGCAGTACTTC
>14|-|-|TRBJ2-3|TRBV6-1
CASREGLAVDTQYF
TGTGCCAGCAGAGAGGGCTTAGCGGTCGATACGCAGTATTTT
>18|TRBD1|-|TRBJ2-4|TRBV28
CASTLTPGTGETKNIQYF
TGTGCCAGCACCCTAACCCCCGGGACAGGGGAAACCAAAAACATTCAGTACTTC